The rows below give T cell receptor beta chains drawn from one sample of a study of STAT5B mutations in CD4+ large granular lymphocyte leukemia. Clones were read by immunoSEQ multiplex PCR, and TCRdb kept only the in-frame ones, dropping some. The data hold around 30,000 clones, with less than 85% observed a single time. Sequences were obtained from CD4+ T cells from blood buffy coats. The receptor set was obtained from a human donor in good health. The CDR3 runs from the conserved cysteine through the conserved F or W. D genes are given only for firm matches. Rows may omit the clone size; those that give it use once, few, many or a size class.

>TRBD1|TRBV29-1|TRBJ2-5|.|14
CSGRQGSRGETQYF
TGCAGCGGCCGACAGGGCTCAAGGGGAGAGACCCAGTACTTC
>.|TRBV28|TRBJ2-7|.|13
CASSLRYPYEQYF
TGTGCCAGCAGTTTAAGATACCCCTACGAGCAGTACTTC
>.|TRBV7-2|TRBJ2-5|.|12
CASSLETETQYF
TGTGCCAGCAGCTTAGAAACAGAGACCCAGTACTTC
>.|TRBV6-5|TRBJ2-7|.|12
CASSYQVGEQYF
TGTGCCAGCAGTTACCAAGTTGGCGAGCAGTACTTC
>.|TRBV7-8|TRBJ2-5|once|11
CASSSGETQYF
TGTGCCAGCAGCTCAGGAGAGACCCAGTACTTC
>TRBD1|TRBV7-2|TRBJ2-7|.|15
CASSLVGTGGREQYF
TGTGCCAGCAGCTTAGTGGGGACAGGGGGGAGAGAGCAGTACTTC
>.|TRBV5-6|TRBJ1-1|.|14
CASSWGRRNTEAFF
TGTGCCAGCAGTTGGGGACGGAGGAACACTGAAGCTTTCTTT
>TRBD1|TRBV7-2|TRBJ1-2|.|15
CASSLVGTGDDGYTF
TGTGCCAGCAGCCTCGTCGGGACAGGGGATGATGGCTACACCTTC
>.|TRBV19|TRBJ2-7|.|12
CASSIGAYEQYF
TGTGCCAGTAGTATTGGGGCCTACGAGCAGTACTTC
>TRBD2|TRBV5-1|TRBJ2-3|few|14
CASSSSGTTDTQYF
TGCGCCAGCAGCTCAAGCGGGACCACAGATACGCAGTATTTT
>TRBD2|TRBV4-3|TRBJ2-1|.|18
CASSLTSDRNLTYNEQFF
TGCGCCAGCAGCCTGACTAGCGACAGGAACCTAACCTACAATGAGCAGTTCTTC
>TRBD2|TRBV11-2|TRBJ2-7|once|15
CASSLLVLASNEQYF
TGTGCCAGCAGCTTATTGGTACTAGCGTCCAACGAGCAGTACTTC
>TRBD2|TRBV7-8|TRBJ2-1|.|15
CASSSAGTSYNEQFF
TGTGCCAGCAGCTCCGCCGGGACTAGCTACAATGAGCAGTTCTTC
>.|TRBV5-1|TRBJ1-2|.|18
CASSLGPGRTNKPYGYTF
TGCGCCAGCAGCTTGGGACCGGGAAGGACAAACAAGCCCTATGGCTACACCTTC
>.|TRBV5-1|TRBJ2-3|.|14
CASSPGLNADTQYF
TGCGCCAGCAGCCCCGGGCTAAATGCCGATACGCAGTATTTT
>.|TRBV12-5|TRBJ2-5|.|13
CASGLWGRETQYF
TGTGCTAGTGGTTTGTGGGGTAGGGAGACCCAGTACTTC
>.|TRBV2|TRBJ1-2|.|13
CASSTKANYGYTF
TGTGCCAGCAGCACAAAAGCTAACTATGGCTACACCTTC
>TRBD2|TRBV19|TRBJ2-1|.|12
CATGPGLAEQFF
TGTGCCACCGGTCCGGGACTAGCGGAGCAGTTCTTC
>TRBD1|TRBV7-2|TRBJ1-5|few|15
CASSLGGQGNQPQHF
TGTGCCAGCAGCCTGGGGGGACAGGGCAATCAGCCCCAGCATTTT
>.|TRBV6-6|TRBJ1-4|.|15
CASSLRTAPSEKLFF
TGTGCCAGCAGTCTGAGGACAGCCCCCTCTGAAAAACTGTTTTTT
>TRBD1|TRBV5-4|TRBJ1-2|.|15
CASSLVRDRGGGYTF
TGTGCCAGCAGCTTGGTCAGAGACAGGGGGGGTGGCTACACCTTC
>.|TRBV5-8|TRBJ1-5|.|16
CASSLGQAPSNQPQHF
TGTGCCAGCAGCTTAGGGCAGGCGCCCTCCAATCAGCCCCAGCATTTT